This is a list of T cell receptor beta chains from one sample in a study of T cell clones after liver transplantation. Produced via immunoSEQ multiplex PCR; TCRdb's table is partial and in-frame only. This table has under 35,000 clones, 90% to 95% appearing once. The sample here was CD8+ T cells from blood, taken 12 months after liver transplant. All receptors derive from a human patient who received a liver transplant. Some T cells may have come from the graft donor. Both conserved end residues are part of each CDR3. A D gene is named only where the DNA matches it firmly. Clone size is not always given. Where it is, it says once, few, many or a class for expanded clones.

J gene,D gene,clone size,V gene,CDR3 protein,CDR3 DNA
TRBJ2-7,.,.,TRBV27,CASSLLSSSYEQYF,TGTGCCAGCAGTTTATTAAGTAGCTCCTACGAGCAGTACTTC
TRBJ2-7,.,.,TRBV7-9,CASSLAGRFYEQYF,TGTGCCAGCAGCTTAGCTGGCAGATTCTACGAGCAGTACTTC
TRBJ1-1,.,.,TRBV7-9,CASSPPDKNTEAFF,TGTGCCAGCAGCCCACCCGACAAGAACACTGAAGCTTTCTTT
TRBJ1-2,TRBD1,.,TRBV28,CASSMDRADYGYTF,TGTGCCAGCAGTATGGACAGGGCCGACTATGGCTACACCTTC
TRBJ1-1,.,.,TRBV28,CASSPIETNTEAFF,TGTGCCAGCAGTCCTATCGAGACGAACACTGAAGCTTTCTTT
TRBJ1-2,.,.,TRBV27,CASRGAEGYGYTF,TGTGCCAGCAGGGGGGCTGAGGGGTATGGCTACACCTTC
TRBJ1-5,.,.,TRBV10-3,CAISETGLSNQPQHF,TGTGCCATCAGTGAGACGGGGTTGAGCAATCAGCCCCAGCATTTT
TRBJ2-7,TRBD1,.,TRBV10-2,CACGQAIYEQYF,TGCGCCTGTGGACAGGCGATCTACGAGCAGTACTTC
TRBJ1-5,.,.,TRBV12-5,CASGLISNQPQHF,TGTGCTAGTGGCCTCATCAGCAATCAGCCCCAGCATTTT
TRBJ2-7,TRBD2,.,TRBV9,CASSVASGSILYEQYF,TGTGCCAGCAGCGTAGCGAGCGGGAGTATTTTGTACGAGCAGTACTTC
TRBJ2-7,.,.,TRBV6-1,CASSEGGGMSYEQYF,TGTGCCAGCAGTGAAGGGGGCGGGATGAGCTACGAGCAGTACTTC
TRBJ2-7,TRBD1,.,TRBV7-6,CASSVGTGLYEQYF,TGTGCCAGCAGCGTCGGGACAGGGCTTTACGAGCAGTACTTC
TRBJ1-2,.,.,TRBV6-5,CASSYGTSYGYTF,TGTGCCAGCAGTTACGGTACGAGCTATGGCTACACCTTC
TRBJ2-7,.,.,TRBV5-1,CASSLVGGAYEQYF,TGCGCCAGCAGCTTGGTGGGGGGAGCCTACGAGCAGTACTTC
TRBJ1-1,.,.,TRBV30,CAWSKREGTEAFF,TGTGCCTGGAGTAAGAGGGAGGGCACTGAAGCTTTCTTT
TRBJ1-2,.,few,TRBV6-5,CASSPGGGNYGYTF,TGTGCCAGCAGCCCCGGGGGGGGGAACTATGGCTACACCTTC
TRBJ2-1,.,once,TRBV5-6,CASSPWTLYNEQFF,TGTGCCAGCAGCCCCTGGACCCTTTACAATGAGCAGTTCTTC
TRBJ2-3,.,.,TRBV4-1,CASSQPSPDTQYF,TGCGCCAGCAGCCAACCCAGCCCCGATACGCAGTATTTT
TRBJ2-1,TRBD2,.,TRBV6-6,CASSSVSGRSGNEQFF,TGTGCCAGCAGTTCGGTTAGCGGGAGATCGGGGAATGAGCAGTTCTTC
TRBJ2-7,TRBD1,.,TRBV5-6,CASSFTGGHEQYF,TGTGCCAGCAGCTTCACAGGGGGCCACGAGCAGTACTTC
TRBJ2-1,.,.,TRBV7-8,CASSPHWSASYNEQFF,TGTGCCAGCAGCCCACACTGGAGCGCTTCCTACAATGAGCAGTTCTTC
TRBJ2-7,TRBD2,.,TRBV5-1,CASSFREGRYEQYF,TGCGCCAGCAGCTTTCGGGAGGGCCGCTACGAGCAGTACTTC
TRBJ2-5,TRBD1,once,TRBV19,CASSDRVRETQYF,TGTGCCAGTAGCGACAGGGTTCGGGAGACCCAGTACTTC
TRBJ1-2,.,.,TRBV5-4,CASSLGSGVIGYTF,TGTGCCAGCAGCCTAGGGTCTGGGGTAATTGGCTACACCTTC
TRBJ2-1,TRBD2,.,TRBV19,CASSLLAGSSYNEQFF,TGTGCCAGTAGTCTATTAGCGGGGAGCTCCTACAATGAGCAGTTCTTC